Shown below are 31 T cell receptor beta chains from a single sample sequenced in a study of blood T cells in healthy people across ages. With a J-beta primer mix and a sample-barcoded 5' primer, a second PCR ran roughly 6 to 12 cycles. TCRdb independently ran MiXCR on the 5' RACE reads; one entry per CDR3 protein. Of fewer than 900,000 distinct CDR3 sequences in the sample, approximately 39% were seen once. Sequencing was done on a sample of blood. These receptors all stem from a woman aged 60 to 75 in good health.

This clonotype has a single count. The chain links TRBV12-3 or TRBV12-4 to TRBJ2-5; D remains unclear. This CDR3 has 13 residues. The V and J ends lost 6 bases and 0 bases respectively, with 8 bases between them. The CDR3 DNA sequence: TGTGCCAGCAGCGGGCACCACCAAGAGACCCAGTACTTC. Translated, it gives CASSGHHQETQYF.

The chain joins TRBV20-1 to TRBJ2-1; D not resolved. Trimming removed 5 bases at V and 0 bases at J, with 11 bases between. Per germline, CDR1 DFQATT and CDR2 SNEGSKA (reference sequence). The CDR3 has 14 residues. CDR3 sequence (DNA): TGCAGTGCTCTCAGCGTGAGCTCCTACAATGAGCAGTTCTTC. Translated: CSALSVSSYNEQFF.

This CDR3 is CSARDSVTGELFF. The CDR3 DNA follows: TGCAGTGCTAGAGATTCGGTTACCGGGGAGCTGTTTTTT. The V and J genes are TRBV20-1 and TRBJ2-2; D is undetermined. Germline CDR1 reads DFQATT; CDR2 reads SNEGSKA (reference sequence). V lost 0 bases to trimming and J lost 5 bases, with 7 bases between them. This CDR3 is built from 13 residues.

This clonotype was picked up many times. The chain has TRBV29-1 and TRBJ2-7; 8 bases map to TRBD1. Losses at the gene ends were 3 bases for V and 3 bases for J; bases not matched to a gene: 4. CDR1 is SQVTM, CDR2 ANQGSEA, per germline. The CDR3 totals 13 residues. CDR3 DNA: TGCAGCGTTGATACAGGGGGTCACTACGAGCAGTACTTC. This sequence encodes CSVDTGGHYEQYF.

The V gene is TRBV4-2, the J gene TRBJ2-1; 8 bases match TRBD1. CDR1 is LGHNA and CDR2 is YNFKEQ in the germline V gene. This CDR3 is 15 amino acids long. V shed 1 base, J shed 7 bases, and the junction held 6 bases outside the gene matches. The CDR3 is CASSQARGRDNEQFF. In nucleotides, the CDR3 is TGTGCCAGCAGCCAAGCCAGGGGGCGCGATAATGAGCAGTTCTTC.

V usage is TRBV28 and J usage is TRBJ2-2, with D possibly TRBD1 on 6 matching bases. CDR1 is MDHEN, CDR2 SYDVKM, per germline. The CDR3 sequence is 14 residues long. Trimming removed 7 bases at V and 2 bases at J, with 11 bases between. The CDR3 reads CASTPDRNTGELFF. The CDR3 bases are TGTGCCAGCACCCCGGACAGAAACACCGGGGAGCTGTTTTTT.

The rearrangement links TRBV9 to TRBJ2-3; no definite D call. CDR1 is SGDLS and CDR2 is YYNGEE in the germline V gene. Trimming took 1 base from V and 2 from J, leaving 8 bases between them. This CDR3 has 14 amino acids. The CDR3, as DNA: TGTGCCAGCAGCGTATTTGTGTACACAGATACGCAGTATTTT. It specifies CASSVFVYTDTQYF. The entire variable domain, with the rest obtained from reference TRBV9 and TRBJ2-3, is as follows: DSGVTQTPKHLITATGQRVTLRCSPRSGDLSVYWYQQSLDQGLQFLIQYYNGEERAKGNILERFSAQQFPDLHSELNLSSLELGDSALYFCASSVFVYTDTQYFGPGTRLTVL.

The V and J genes are TRBV20-1 and TRBJ2-7; 7 bases map to TRBD2. The CDR3 totals 14 residues. The germline CDR1 and CDR2 sequences are DFQATT and SNEGSKA (reference sequence). V trimming: 6 bases; J trimming: 0 bases; junction bases outside the gene matches: 8. The CDR3 DNA reads as TGCAGTGCCCGAAGGTGGGAGGGCTCCTACGAGCAGTACTTC. Protein: CSARRWEGSYEQYF.

The chain couples TRBV7-2 to TRBJ2-2, with D possibly matching TRBD2 (5 bases). The CDR3 length is 12 residues. V lost 5 bases and J 7 bases, leaving 8 bases between the germline ends. Germline lookup yields CDR1 SGHTA and CDR2 FQGNSA. In DNA form, the CDR3 reads TGTGCCAGCAGCCCCGGGGTCGGGGAGCTGTTTTTT. Protein sequence: CASSPGVGELFF.

This clonotype was seen ten or more times. V and J are TRBV6-1 and TRBJ1-6; the D is unclear. V dropped 8 bases and J dropped 4 bases, with 6 bases sitting between them. This CDR3 is 12 amino acids long. Germline V gene sequence: CDR1 MNHNS, CDR2 SASEGT. This CDR3 reads CASGPYNSPLHF. The CDR3 bases are TGTGCCAGCGGCCCTTATAATTCACCCCTCCACTTT.

V is TRBV4-2 and J is TRBJ2-7, with 11 bases aligning to TRBD2. Germline V gives CDR1 LGHNA, CDR2 YNFKEQ. There are 14 residues in the CDR3. Trimming cost V 4 bases and J 5 bases; bases outside gene matches: 4. This CDR3 is CASSLAGGRDEQYF. The CDR3 DNA reads as TGTGCCAGCAGCCTAGCGGGAGGGCGTGACGAGCAGTACTTC.

The CDR3 reads CASSSQRGREGTDTQYF. The CDR3, as DNA: TGTGCCAGCAGCTCCCAAAGGGGGAGAGAGGGGACAGATACGCAGTATTTT. V usage is TRBV12-3 or TRBV12-4 and J usage is TRBJ2-3; a weak D match, TRBD1 (6 bases). V was trimmed by 6 bases and J by 3 bases, leaving 22 bases between them. The CDR3 has 17 residues.

The rearrangement links TRBV4-3 to TRBJ2-5, with TRBD1 identical over 7 bases. Germline lookup yields CDR1 LGHNA and CDR2 YSLEER. The CDR3 has 15 residues. Trimming cost V 2 bases and J 5 bases; bases outside gene matches: 8. The CDR3 nucleotides are TGCGCCAGCAGCCAAACAGGGGCAAAGATGGAGACCCAGTACTTC. Translation gives CASSQTGAKMETQYF.

The chain has TRBV19 and TRBJ2-1; TRBD2 matches at 9 bases. The CDR3 length is 15 residues. The V segment lost 7 bases and the J segment 1 base; nucleotides outside the gene matches: 5. Germline-derived CDR1 and CDR2 are LNHDA and SQIVND (reference sequence). CDR3 loop: CASTPLAGSYNEQFF. CDR3 bases: TGTGCCAGTACCCCACTAGCGGGTTCCTACAATGAGCAGTTCTTC.

This sequence joins TRBV3-1 and TRBJ2-3, with D unresolved. This CDR3 spans 16 amino acids. The germline CDR1 and CDR2 sequences are LGHDT and YNNKEL (reference sequence). V lost 4 bases to trimming and J lost 2 bases, with 16 bases between them. The CDR3 spells CASSPLGLKITDTQYF. The CDR3 bases are TGTGCCAGCAGCCCCCTCGGCCTCAAGATCACAGATACGCAGTATTTT.

The CDR3 region has the DNA TGTGCCAGCAGCTTAATAGGGCTAGCGGGGATAAACAATGAGCAGTTCTTC. The encoded protein is CASSLIGLAGINNEQFF. V gene TRBV7-8 combines with J gene TRBJ2-1, with 9 bases that match TRBD2. The trim removed 2 bases at V and 5 bases at J, leaving 10 bases unmatched. CDR1 is SGHVS and CDR2 is FQNEAQ in the germline V gene. The CDR3 loop spans 17 amino acids.

This chain joins TRBV5-1 and TRBJ1-5; D might be TRBD1 (5 bases). From germline, CDR1 is SGHRS and CDR2 YFSETQ. V lost 4 bases, J lost 2 bases, and 13 bases lay in between. The CDR3 spans 15 residues. DNA for the CDR3: TGCGCCAGCAGCCCAGGGTTTGAGGGCAATCAGCCCCAGCATTTT. It yields the protein CASSPGFEGNQPQHF.

V usage is TRBV4-1 and J usage is TRBJ2-3, with a possible D match to TRBD2 (6 bases). The V and J ends lost 0 bases and 0 bases respectively, with 13 bases between them. The CDR3 contains 17 residues. Germline V lookup: CDR1 MGHRA, CDR2 YSYEKL. CDR3 in amino acids: CASSQERFAGSTDTQYF. CDR3 bases: TGCGCCAGCAGCCAAGAGCGGTTTGCGGGGAGCACAGATACGCAGTATTTT.

This clonotype was observed a handful of times. The genes are TRBV6-1 and TRBJ2-5; D is perhaps TRBD1 or TRBD2 (7 bases each). This CDR3 comprises 13 residues. The V gene lost 10 bases and the J gene lost 5 bases, with 17 bases spanning the gap. Germline V lookup: CDR1 MNHNS, CDR2 SASEGT. The CDR3 sequence: CANSRGGQETQYF. In DNA form, the CDR3 reads TGTGCCAACAGCAGGGGGGGGCAGGAGACCCAGTACTTC.

This clonotype was seen at least ten times. V is TRBV12-3 or TRBV12-4 and J is TRBJ1-2; D possibly corresponds to TRBD1 (5 bases). The ends were cut back, 4 bases at V and 4 bases at J, with 10 bases in the middle. CDR3 size: 13 residues. CDR3 sequence reads: CASSWGKVYGYTF. The CDR3 nucleotides are TGTGCCAGCAGTTGGGGGAAGGTCTATGGCTACACCTTC.

This clonotype was detected only a few times. The chain carries TRBV9 and TRBJ2-6; D is uncertain. The CDR3 runs to 16 residues. Germline V CDR1 and CDR2: SGDLS, YYNGEE. Trimming pared 0 bases from V and 0 bases from J, leaving 7 bases between. CDR3 nucleotides: TGTGCCAGCAGCGTAGGGTTTCGCTCTGGGGCCAACGTCCTGACTTTC. Translated, it gives CASSVGFRSGANVLTF. The variable domain in full, completed from reference TRBV9 and TRBJ2-6, reads DSGVTQTPKHLITATGQRVTLRCSPRSGDLSVYWYQQSLDQGLQFLIQYYNGEERAKGNILERFSAQQFPDLHSELNLSSLELGDSALYFCASSVGFRSGANVLTFGAGSRLTVL.

This clonotype was observed a handful of times. This chain links TRBV15 with TRBJ2-5; 8 bases are shared with TRBD1. Germline V gene lookup returns CDR1 LNHNV and CDR2 YYDKDF (reference sequence). V lost 4 bases and J lost 7; bases outside the gene matches: 11. The CDR3 covers 15 residues. The CDR3 here is CATSKRQGARVTQYF. DNA for the CDR3: TGTGCCACCAGCAAGCGGCAGGGGGCTAGGGTGACCCAGTACTTC.

A few counts support this clonotype. The chain is built from TRBV4-3 and TRBJ2-2, with D uncertain. V lost 0 bases to trimming and J lost 8 bases, with 13 bases between them. Germline CDR1 LGHNA, CDR2 YSLEER. This CDR3 is built from 15 residues. The CDR3 DNA is TGCGCCAGCAGCCAAGATGAGGCTACCTGGGGGGAGCTGTTTTTT. Translation: CASSQDEATWGELFF.

V gene TRBV5-1 combines with J gene TRBJ1-4; no reliable D call. Germline loops: CDR1 SGHRS, CDR2 YFSETQ. The CDR3 runs to 19 residues. Trimming shortened V by 0 bases and J by 4 bases, and 22 bases separated the two germline ends. CDR3 in amino acids: CASSLEAGGIASYNEKLFF. For the CDR3, the DNA is TGCGCCAGCAGCTTGGAGGCAGGCGGTATTGCCTCCTATAATGAAAAACTGTTTTTT.

V gene TRBV5-1 combines with J gene TRBJ1-5, with D hard to call. Per germline, CDR1 SGHRS and CDR2 YFSETQ. V was trimmed by 4 bases and J by 2 bases, leaving 10 bases between them. The CDR3 consists of 14 residues. In DNA, the CDR3 is TGCGCCAGCAGCGTGGAGGGCGGCAATCAGCCCCAGCATTTT. Its translation is CASSVEGGNQPQHF.

Details on this clonotype: A much larger clone sits a single nucleotide away, making a read error possible. Given the absence of the conserved phenylalanine or tryptophan at the CDR3 end, a read error is likely. The chain couples TRBV10-3 to TRBJ2-1; D gene uncertain. Deletions cut 7 bases from V and 5 bases from J, with 6 bases between. The CDR3 runs 11 residues. Looked up from germline, CDR1 is ENHRY and CDR2 is SYGVKD. The CDR3 bases are TGTGCCATCAAAGGGAACAATGAGCAGTTCTCC. Its translation is CAIKGNNEQFS.

Comments on this clonotype: Without the conserved terminal phenylalanine or tryptophan, this CDR3 likely stems from a read error. CDR3 residues: CSAREAGDRNEQFL. In nucleotides, the CDR3 is TGCAGTGCTAGAGAGGCGGGGGATCGCAATGAGCAGTTCCTC. The chain uses TRBV20-1 and TRBJ2-1; TRBD2 matches at 7 bases. CDR1 is DFQATT, CDR2 SNEGSKA, per germline (reference sequence). The V segment lost 0 bases and the J segment 6 bases; nucleotides outside the gene matches: 5. The CDR3 covers 14 residues.

The chain recombines TRBV6-4 with TRBJ2-1; TRBD2 aligns across 11 bases. The germline V gene encodes CDR1 MRHNA and CDR2 SNTAGT. This CDR3 is built from 14 residues. V lost 4 bases and J lost 8; bases outside the gene matches: 4. This chain's CDR3 is CASSGSGGADEQFF. CDR3 coding DNA: TGTGCCAGCAGTGGTAGCGGGGGGGCCGATGAGCAGTTCTTC.

Points on this clonotype: An end of the junction differs from the germline gene, which may be a read error. This chain uses TRBV3-1 with TRBJ2-1, with a possible D match to TRBD2 (6 bases). CDR1 and CDR2 from the germline V gene are LGHDT and YNNKEL (reference sequence). This CDR3 is built from 13 residues. The CDR3 DNA follows: TGTGCCAGCAGCCACGGGACTCTGTGGGAGCTGTTCTTC. As protein: CASSHGTLWELFF.

The chain is built from TRBV25-1 and TRBJ2-3; D perhaps matches TRBD2 (6 bases). In germline, CDR1 is MGHDK, CDR2 SYGVNS. Trimming pared 3 bases from V and 10 bases from J, leaving 17 bases between. The CDR3 is 14 residues long. CDR3 sequence reads: CASSDSTSPRAQYF. CDR3 nucleotides: TGTGCCAGCAGTGATTCGACTAGTCCCCGAGCGCAGTATTTT.

The CDR3 reads CASSLAVRTGVNYEQYF. CDR3 nucleotide sequence: TGCGCCAGCAGCTTGGCCGTAAGGACAGGGGTGAACTACGAGCAGTACTTC. V and J are TRBV5-1 and TRBJ2-7; 9 bases align to TRBD1. Germline V lookup: CDR1 SGHRS, CDR2 YFSETQ. This CDR3 is 17 amino acids long. V was pared by 0 bases and J by 3 bases, with 10 bases of the junction left unmatched.